What follows are 24 T cell receptor beta chains derived from one specimen sequenced in a study of CD8+ T cells in alopecia areata. Specified treatment: oral pan-JAK inhibitor, 5-10 mg twice daily. Extraction and reverse transcription of RNA yielded cDNA as the sequencing template. The protocol was immunoSEQ multiplex PCR, while the TCRdb copy is restricted to in-frame clones and leaves out a portion. The data hold 150,000 to 200,000 clones, with 60% observed a single time. Sequences were derived from CD4+ T cells sorted from blood, sampled at week 24, from a patient treated with tofacitinib. These receptors were collected from a human donor with alopecia areata.

CDR3 nucleotides: TGTGCCAGCAGCCAGGCGTTTGTGACTAGCGTTCCAAATGAGCAGTTCTTC. Protein sequence: CASSQAFVTSVPNEQFF. This chain connects TRBV4-2 to TRBJ2-1, with TRBD2 identical over 8 bases. Unmatched junction bases numbered 14, after V lost 3 bases and J lost 7 bases. Germline CDR1 is LGHNA and CDR2 is YNFKEQ. This CDR3 is built from 17 residues.

The V gene is TRBV7-6, the J gene TRBJ2-2; D remains unclear. The CDR3 is made up of 15 amino acids. Trimming pared 5 bases from V and 3 bases from J, leaving 13 bases between. In germline, CDR1 is SGHVS, CDR2 FNYEAQ. CDR3 coding DNA: TGTGCCAGCAGCGCGTCGGTTGGGTACACCGGGGAGCTGTTTTTT. Residues: CASSASVGYTGELFF.

Written as DNA, the CDR3 is TGCAGCGTTGAAGTTCCCCCAGATACGCAGTATTTT. Translated, it gives CSVEVPPDTQYF. This rearrangement joins TRBV29-1 to TRBJ2-3; D gene uncertain. Germline V CDR1 and CDR2: SQVTM, ANQGSEA. This CDR3 has 12 residues. Deletions cut 1 base from V and 4 bases from J, with 6 bases between.

This chain connects TRBV7-2 to TRBJ2-3, with TRBD1 matching 7 bases. Germline CDR1 SGHTA, CDR2 FQGNSA. This CDR3 comprises 13 residues. V shed 6 bases and J 2 bases; nucleotides not matched to a gene: 2. The CDR3 DNA sequence: TGTGCCAGCAGGGGGACAGCCACAGATACGCAGTATTTT. Protein sequence: CASRGTATDTQYF.

This clone was seen a handful of times. This chain joins TRBV7-2 and TRBJ2-2; D not resolved. The CDR3 totals 17 residues. Germline V gene sequence: CDR1 SGHTA, CDR2 FQGNSA. Trimming pared 1 base from V and 4 bases from J, leaving 16 bases between. CDR3 bases: TGTGCCAGCAGCTTAGGAATGGCGAGAAAGCTCACCGGGGAGCTGTTTTTT. As protein: CASSLGMARKLTGELFF.

This clone was recorded a few times. CDR3 coding DNA: TGTGCCAGTAGTCCCAGAATAATAGCCAAAAACATTCAGTACTTC. It encodes CASSPRIIAKNIQYF. The chain employs TRBV19 and TRBJ2-4; D gene uncertain. The V end lost 5 bases, the J end lost 0 bases, and 11 bases lay between the germline ends. Germline V gene data show CDR1 as LNHDA and CDR2 as SQIVND (reference sequence). This CDR3 contains 15 residues.

There are a few counts of this clone. This sequence joins TRBV14 and TRBJ2-5, with D hard to call. V shed 1 base and J shed 5 bases, with 23 bases lying between them. Germline V gene lookup returns CDR1 SGHDN and CDR2 FVKESK. The CDR3 contains 18 residues. CDR3 loop: CASSQVRLDLNTRETQYF. CDR3 DNA sequence: TGTGCCAGCAGCCAAGTTAGGCTAGACCTCAACACGAGGGAGACCCAGTACTTC. Full variable domain (outside the CDR3, taken from reference TRBV14 and TRBJ2-5): EAGVTQFPSHSVIEKGQTVTLRCDPISGHDNLYWYRRVMGKEIKFLLHFVKESKQDESGMPNNRFLAERTGGTYSTLKVQPAELEDSGVYFCASSQVRLDLNTRETQYFGPGTRLLVL.

J is TRBJ2-2 and V is TRBV2, with D perhaps given as TRBD1 or TRBD2 (5 bases each). Trimming stripped 3 bases from V and 7 bases from J, with 12 bases between. The CDR3 covers 14 residues. Looked up from germline, CDR1 is SNHLY and CDR2 is FYNNEI. CDR3 sequence (DNA): TGTGCCAGCAGTGATGACGGGGCGGTCGGGGAGCTGTTTTTT. It encodes CASSDDGAVGELFF.

This clone occurred a few times. The V and J genes are TRBV18 and TRBJ2-5; TRBD1 matches at 7 bases. Trimming at V came to 6 bases and at J to 3 bases, leaving 4 bases not matched to a gene. Germline assignment: CDR1 KGHSH and CDR2 LQKENI. The CDR3 sequence is 13 residues long. CDR3 coding DNA: TGTGCCAGCTCCGGGACAGTTAAAGAGACCCAGTACTTC. It is translated as CASSGTVKETQYF.

This clone was found a few times. V is TRBV6-5 and J is TRBJ1-2, with D possibly being TRBD1 (5 bases). V lost 7 bases to trimming and J lost 7 bases, with 7 bases between them. Germline lookup yields CDR1 MNHEY and CDR2 SVGAGI. The length of the CDR3 is 10 residues. As DNA, the CDR3 is TGTGCCAGCAAGGGGATTGGCTACACCTTC. Translation gives CASKGIGYTF.

V is TRBV7-3 and J is TRBJ2-2; D might be TRBD2 (7 bases). V lost 4 bases, J lost 0 bases, and 12 bases lay in between. In germline, CDR1 is SGHTA, CDR2 FQGTGA. This CDR3 comprises 16 residues. The CDR3 sequence: CASSSQGGANTGELFF. Written as DNA, the CDR3 is TGTGCCAGCAGCTCCCAAGGGGGGGCGAACACCGGGGAGCTGTTTTTT.

This clone was seen a single time. The J gene is TRBJ2-5, the V gene TRBV5-4; the D gene is possibly TRBD2 (6 bases). The CDR3 runs to 15 residues. Deletions cut 1 base from V and 1 base from J, with 11 bases between. CDR1 is SGHNT, CDR2 YYREEE, per germline (reference sequence). The CDR3 DNA is TGTGCCAGCAGCTTGTCCGGGACTTTCCAAGAGACCCAGTACTTC. Translation: CASSLSGTFQETQYF.

The V gene is TRBV29-1, the J gene TRBJ2-4; a weak D match, TRBD1 (7 bases). CDR1 SQVTM and CDR2 ANQGSEA come from the germline V gene. V dropped 6 bases and J dropped 2 bases, with 17 bases sitting between them. This CDR3 has 15 amino acids. The CDR3 reads CSVETGRGTKNIQYF. CDR3 coding DNA: TGCAGCGTGGAGACAGGGCGGGGAACCAAAAACATTCAGTACTTC.

The chain recombines TRBV10-3 with TRBJ1-5; D is ambiguous. V was clipped by 8 bases and J by 2 bases, with 16 bases between them. The germline V gene has CDR1 ENHRY and CDR2 SYGVKD. This CDR3 is 15 amino acids long. The CDR3 bases are TGTGCCATCTCGCGTTCTTTAACGGGCAATCAGCCCCAGCATTTT. It yields the protein CAISRSLTGNQPQHF.

This clone has more than one count but fewer than ten. The V gene is TRBV29-1, the J gene TRBJ1-1; 9 positions match TRBD1. Germline CDR1 is SQVTM and CDR2 is ANQGSEA. With 6 bases clipped from V and 1 base from J, the junction kept 15 bases outside the gene matches. CDR3 size: 17 residues. The DNA of the CDR3 is TGCAGCGTCATTCCCGGGACAGGGCTTCAGGGGAACACTGAAGCTTTCTTT. Translated, it gives CSVIPGTGLQGNTEAFF.

This chain uses TRBV4-3 with TRBJ1-1, with D tentatively TRBD1 (6 bases). The germline V gene encodes CDR1 LGHNA and CDR2 YSLEER. V gave up 0 bases and J gave up 4 bases, with 12 bases separating them. The CDR3 spans 15 residues. The CDR3 sequence: CASSQDGQIITEAFF. The CDR3 DNA is TGCGCCAGCAGCCAAGATGGACAGATAATCACTGAAGCTTTCTTT.

The rearrangement uses TRBV19 and TRBJ2-2; 11 positions match TRBD2. In germline, CDR1 is LNHDA, CDR2 SQIVND (reference sequence). The CDR3 loop spans 14 amino acids. The V and J ends lost 7 bases and 6 bases, in that order; junction bases with no gene match: 4. The CDR3 reads CASTTSGGAGELFF. CDR3 nucleotides: TGTGCCAGTACCACTAGCGGGGGAGCCGGGGAGCTGTTTTTT.

CDR3 in DNA: TGCAGCGCCTACAGGGAAGGGAACACTGAAGCTTTCTTT. Translated: CSAYREGNTEAFF. This chain connects TRBV29-1 to TRBJ1-1, with D possibly matching TRBD1 (6 bases). Trimming stripped 7 bases from V and 1 base from J, with 13 bases between. The CDR3 covers 13 residues. The germline CDR1 and CDR2 sequences are SQVTM and ANQGSEA.

The chain has TRBV30 and TRBJ1-2, with D possibly matching TRBD1 (6 bases). The CDR3 consists of 14 residues. Deletions cut 0 bases from V and 7 bases from J, with 15 bases between. Germline assignment: CDR1 GTSNPN and CDR2 SVGIG (reference sequence). For the CDR3, the DNA is TGTGCCTGGAGTGTACCTCAGGGGCCTAGTGGCTACACCTTC. Amino acid sequence: CAWSVPQGPSGYTF.

This clone was recorded at least ten times. At the DNA level, this CDR3 is encoded by other sequences in the same sample as well. The chain employs TRBV30 and TRBJ1-5, with a tentative D call TRBD1 (6 bases). V dropped 3 bases and J dropped 3 bases, with 9 bases sitting between them. Germline V lookup: CDR1 GTSNPN, CDR2 SVGIG (reference sequence). The CDR3 spans 13 residues. This CDR3 reads CAWSGGDNQPQHF. CDR3 coding DNA: TGTGCCTGGAGCGGGGGCGACAATCAGCCCCAGCATTTT.

V is TRBV29-1 and J is TRBJ2-7; no firm D call. The V gene lost 6 bases and the J gene lost 2 bases, with 14 bases spanning the gap. Germline CDR1 SQVTM, CDR2 ANQGSEA. The CDR3 has 13 residues. DNA of the CDR3: TGCAGCGTAATCACCGGGTTCACCTACGAGCAGTACTTC. This translates into CSVITGFTYEQYF.

CDR3 sequence reads: CASSPLTGRSYNEQFF. The CDR3 DNA reads TGTGCCAGCAGCCCTCTGACGGGGCGCTCCTACAATGAGCAGTTCTTC. The rearrangement uses TRBV11-2 and TRBJ2-1; D is tentatively TRBD1 or TRBD2 (5 bases each). Trimming left V 5 bases short and J 0 bases short, with 14 bases between. The CDR3 runs to 16 residues. CDR1 is SGHAT, CDR2 FQNNGV, per germline.

This sequence joins TRBV18 and TRBJ2-3, with a tentative D call TRBD1 (5 bases). The germline V gene has CDR1 KGHSH and CDR2 LQKENI. The CDR3 totals 15 residues. V was cut by 2 bases and J by 3 bases, with 12 bases left in between. The CDR3 reads CASSPVQGRTDTQYF. The CDR3 DNA reads TGTGCCAGCTCACCAGTCCAGGGCAGGACAGATACGCAGTATTTT.

The chain combines TRBV29-1 with TRBJ2-3; no definite D call. The CDR3 sequence is 14 residues long. V was trimmed by 2 bases and J by 8 bases, leaving 17 bases between them. Germline CDR1 reads SQVTM; CDR2 reads ANQGSEA. CDR3 DNA sequence: TGCAGCGTTGAACTGACCCCGACTTCGGGTACGCAGTATTTT. Translated: CSVELTPTSGTQYF.